Below, 18 T cell receptor beta chains from the same sample are listed, as sequenced in a study of shared clonotypes between healthy human individuals (TCRdb year 2020). CD8 naive samples consisted of CD45RO-negative cells that were positively selected for CCR7, yielding a CD45RA+CCR7+ population without TemRA cells. Preparation of the library involved the immunoSEQ multiplex PCR assay. The table was pulled from immuneACCESS by TCRdb, which kept in-frame rearrangements only. Such tables lose some clones; where checked, under half of the loss comes from unresolved V genes, and the rest has no known cause. The sample table lists about 680,000 clones, roughly 94% of them with a count of one. Approximately 24% of the sample is held by the ten biggest clonotypes. The sequencing input was naive CD8+ T cells sorted from blood. The cell subset or site label corresponds to: CD45RA+CCR7+. These receptors originate from a man aged 30 to 39 in good health.

This sequence joins TRBV2 and TRBJ1-4; 8 nucleotides line up with TRBD1. This CDR3 is built from 14 residues. The V gene's germline CDR1 is SNHLY and CDR2 FYNNEI. J gave up 6 bases and V 8 bases, and 8 bases lay outside the gene matches. The CDR3, as DNA: TGTGCCAGCTTAGGGGACAGGTGGGATGAAAAACTGTTTTTT. It codes for CASLGDRWDEKLFF.

This clone was picked up one time. The gene calls are TRBV7-9 and TRBJ2-7; 14 bases agree with TRBD2. Germline V gene data show CDR1 as SEHNR and CDR2 as FQNEAQ (reference sequence). V was pared by 3 bases and J by 2 bases, with 9 bases of the junction left unmatched. The CDR3 sequence is 18 residues long. The CDR3 protein is CASSFSGTSGRVTYEQYF. For the CDR3, the DNA is TGTGCCAGCAGCTTTTCCGGGACTAGCGGGAGAGTCACCTACGAGCAGTACTTC.

The gene calls are TRBV4-2 and TRBJ2-3; a possible D gene is TRBD2 (6 bases). The V end lost 0 bases, the J end lost 2 bases, and 9 bases lay between the germline ends. CDR3 size: 15 residues. Per the germline V gene, CDR1 is LGHNA and CDR2 is YNFKEQ. CDR3 loop: CASSQEWRVTDTQYF. CDR3 in DNA: TGTGCCAGCAGCCAAGAATGGAGGGTCACAGATACGCAGTATTTT.

Regarding this clone: This same CDR3 is encoded by further DNA sequences in the sample. The chain carries TRBV29-1 and TRBJ1-1; D is undetermined. V lost 6 bases and J lost 1, with 6 bases in between. CDR1 and CDR2 from the germline V gene are SQVTM and ANQGSEA. The CDR3 spans 11 residues. CDR3 DNA: TGCAGCGTAGCGAGGAACACTGAAGCTTTCTTT. This translates into CSVARNTEAFF. The full variable domain, with the rest looked up from reference TRBV29-1 and TRBJ1-1, is SAVISQKPSRDICQRGTSLTIQCQVDSQVTMMFWYRQQPGQSLTLIATANQGSEATYESGFVIDKFPISRPNLTFSTLTVSNMSPEDSSIYLCSVARNTEAFFGQGTRLTVV.

The V gene is TRBV25-1, the J gene TRBJ2-7, with 9 bases lining up with TRBD1. Germline V gene sequence: CDR1 MGHDK, CDR2 SYGVNS. This CDR3 has 14 residues. Trimming took 5 bases from V and 4 from J; bases not matched to a gene: 6. In DNA, the CDR3 is TGTGCCAGCAGTTCTGACAGGGGGGGGTACGAGCAGTACTTC. This sequence encodes CASSSDRGGYEQYF.

The V call is TRBV6-1, the J call TRBJ2-3; D is ambiguous. V was clipped by 2 bases and J by 0 bases, with 9 bases between them. This CDR3 is built from 15 residues. Per germline, CDR1 MNHNS and CDR2 SASEGT. DNA of the CDR3: TGTGCCAGCAGTGAACCAAGTTTTAGCACAGATACGCAGTATTTT. Residues: CASSEPSFSTDTQYF.

The chain couples TRBV7-3 to TRBJ1-2; 9 nucleotides match TRBD1. V dropped 2 bases and J dropped 4; count of bases not matched to a gene: 5. Germline CDR1 and CDR2: SGHTA and FQGTGA. The CDR3 runs 15 residues. The CDR3 here is CASSLGRTGVYGYTF. The DNA for the CDR3 is TGTGCCAGCAGCTTAGGGAGGACAGGGGTCTATGGCTACACCTTC.

The chain is built from TRBV6-6 and TRBJ2-7; unclear D gene. The germline gives CDR1 MNHNY, CDR2 SVGAGI (reference sequence). The CDR3 consists of 14 residues. V was cut by 2 bases and J by 3 bases, with 11 bases left in between. This CDR3 is CASSYGERFYEQYF. The CDR3, as DNA: TGTGCCAGCAGTTACGGCGAGAGGTTCTACGAGCAGTACTTC.

The table lists this clone with a count of one. V and J are TRBV7-9 and TRBJ1-1; no definite D call. Germline-derived CDR1 and CDR2 are SEHNR and FQNEAQ (reference sequence). The CDR3 contains 13 residues. Trimming removed 1 base from V and 3 bases from J, with 6 bases in between. The CDR3 nucleotides are TGTGCCAGCAGCTTAGTTGGGTACACTGAAGCTTTCTTT. Encoded protein: CASSLVGYTEAFF.

The chain combines TRBV27 with TRBJ2-7; D perhaps matches TRBD1 (5 bases). The CDR3 runs 13 residues. The germline CDR1 and CDR2 sequences are MNHEY and SMNVEV (reference sequence). Trimming shortened V by 5 bases and J by 3 bases, and 11 bases separated the two germline ends. CDR3 residues: CASSPDRLYEQYF. As DNA, the CDR3 is TGTGCCAGCAGTCCTGACAGACTCTACGAGCAGTACTTC.

The chain links TRBV18 to TRBJ2-7; D unclear. The V end lost 3 bases, the J end lost 5 bases, and 17 bases lay between the germline ends. The CDR3 contains 15 residues. Per germline, CDR1 KGHSH and CDR2 LQKENI. The CDR3 nucleotides read TGTGCCAGCTCACCTGCGACAACAATTAACAACGAGCAGTACTTC. Translating it yields CASSPATTINNEQYF.

The chain recombines TRBV2 with TRBJ2-7; D unclear. Trimming pared 6 bases from V and 3 bases from J, leaving 21 bases between. The CDR3 runs to 16 residues. Germline V gives CDR1 SNHLY, CDR2 FYNNEI. The chain's CDR3 is CASRGLQYRLSYEQYF. The CDR3 DNA follows: TGTGCCAGCAGGGGGTTACAGTACCGACTTAGCTACGAGCAGTACTTC.

The V call is TRBV6-4, the J call TRBJ2-1; 14 bases line up with TRBD2. Germline V CDR1 and CDR2: MRHNA, SNTAGT. This CDR3 contains 18 residues. V lost 2 bases to trimming and J lost 6 bases; unmatched junction nucleotides: 9. The CDR3 DNA reads TGTGCCAGCAGTGACAAACCGGGACTAGCGGGAGAGGGCAATGAGCAGTTCTTC. Protein: CASSDKPGLAGEGNEQFF.

The CDR3 loop reads CATSYGDREVNEQFF. The CDR3 coding sequence is TGTGCCACCTCGTATGGGGACAGGGAGGTCAATGAGCAGTTCTTC. J is TRBJ2-1 and V is TRBV6-1, with 9 bases that match TRBD1. V gave up 10 bases and J gave up 6 bases; unmatched junction bases: 13. The germline gives CDR1 MNHNS, CDR2 SASEGT. The CDR3 runs to 15 residues.

This rearrangement joins TRBV18 to TRBJ2-7; possibly TRBD2 for D (5 bases). V lost 0 bases, J lost 0 bases, and 9 bases lay in between. The germline V gene encodes CDR1 KGHSH and CDR2 LQKENI. The CDR3 spans 15 residues. In DNA, the CDR3 is TGTGCCAGCTCACCACCCGGACTCTTCTCCTACGAGCAGTACTTC. Its translation is CASSPPGLFSYEQYF.

This clone was found once. The V call is TRBV25-1, the J call TRBJ2-1; 10 bases fit TRBD2. Germline trimming cut 0 bases from V and 5 bases from J; bases unmatched to any gene: 10. Germline V gene data show CDR1 as MGHDK and CDR2 as SYGVNS. This CDR3 contains 18 residues. The CDR3 bases are TGTGCCAGCAGTGAATATATAGCCCTTAGCGGGGGGCACAATGAGCAGTTCTTC. This encodes CASSEYIALSGGHNEQFF. Drawing the rest from reference TRBV25-1 and TRBJ2-1, the complete variable domain is EADIYQTPRYLVIGTGKKITLECSQTMGHDKMYWYQQDPGMELHLIHYSYGVNSTEKGDLSSESTVSRIRTEHFPLTLESARPSHTSQYLCASSEYIALSGGHNEQFFGPGTRLTVL.

The chain joins TRBV7-9 to TRBJ1-1, with 9 bases fitting TRBD1. Per the germline V gene, CDR1 is SEHNR and CDR2 is FQNEAQ (reference sequence). CDR3 length: 16 amino acids. V lost 5 bases to trimming and J lost 0 bases; unmatched junction nucleotides: 7. CDR3 amino acids: CASSARQGGLNTEAFF. In DNA form, the CDR3 reads TGTGCCAGCAGCGCAAGACAGGGGGGATTGAACACTGAAGCTTTCTTT.

This clone appeared once. The rearrangement joins TRBV28 to TRBJ1-1; D not certain. The V end was cut by 3 bases, the J end by 0 bases, with 14 bases between. The germline gives CDR1 MDHEN, CDR2 SYDVKM. The CDR3 is 16 residues long. This CDR3 reads CASSFPVEDMNTEAFF. The CDR3 region has the DNA TGTGCCAGCAGTTTCCCAGTGGAGGATATGAACACTGAAGCTTTCTTT.